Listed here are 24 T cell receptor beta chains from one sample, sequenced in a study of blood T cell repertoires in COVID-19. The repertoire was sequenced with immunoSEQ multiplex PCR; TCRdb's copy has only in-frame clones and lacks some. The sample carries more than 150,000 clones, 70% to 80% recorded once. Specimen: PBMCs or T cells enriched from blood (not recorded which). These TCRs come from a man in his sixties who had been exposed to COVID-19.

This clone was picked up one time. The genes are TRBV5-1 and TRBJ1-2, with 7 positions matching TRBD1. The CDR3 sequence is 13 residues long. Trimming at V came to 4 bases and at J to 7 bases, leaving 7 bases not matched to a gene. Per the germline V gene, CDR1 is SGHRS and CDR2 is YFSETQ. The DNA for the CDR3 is TGCGCCAGCAGCCTGCGGACAGGTGGTGGCTACACCTTC. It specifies CASSLRTGGGYTF.

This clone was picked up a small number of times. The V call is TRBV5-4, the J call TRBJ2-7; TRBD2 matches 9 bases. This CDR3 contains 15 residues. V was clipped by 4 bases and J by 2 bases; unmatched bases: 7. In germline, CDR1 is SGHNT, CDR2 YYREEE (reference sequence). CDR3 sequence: CASSNSGGRAYEQYF. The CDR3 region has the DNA TGTGCCAGCAGCAACTCAGGCGGGAGGGCCTACGAGCAGTACTTC.

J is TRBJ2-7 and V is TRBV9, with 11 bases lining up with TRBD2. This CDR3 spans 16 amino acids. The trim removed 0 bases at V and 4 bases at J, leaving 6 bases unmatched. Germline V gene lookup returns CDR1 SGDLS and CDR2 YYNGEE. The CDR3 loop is CASSVGPGTSGYEQYF. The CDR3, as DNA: TGTGCCAGCAGCGTAGGACCCGGGACTAGCGGTTACGAGCAGTACTTC.

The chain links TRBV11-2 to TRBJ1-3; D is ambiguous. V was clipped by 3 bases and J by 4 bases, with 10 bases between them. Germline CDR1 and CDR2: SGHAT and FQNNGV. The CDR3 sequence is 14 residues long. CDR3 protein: CASSLSPKGNTIYF. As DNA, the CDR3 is TGTGCCAGCAGCTTGTCCCCTAAGGGAAACACCATATATTTT.

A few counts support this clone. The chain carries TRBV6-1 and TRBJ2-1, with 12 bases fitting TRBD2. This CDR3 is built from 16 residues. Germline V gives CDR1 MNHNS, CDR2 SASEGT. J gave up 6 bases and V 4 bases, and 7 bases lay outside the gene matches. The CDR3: CASSARLAGDVNEQFF. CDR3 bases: TGTGCCAGCAGTGCCCGACTAGCGGGGGACGTCAATGAGCAGTTCTTC.

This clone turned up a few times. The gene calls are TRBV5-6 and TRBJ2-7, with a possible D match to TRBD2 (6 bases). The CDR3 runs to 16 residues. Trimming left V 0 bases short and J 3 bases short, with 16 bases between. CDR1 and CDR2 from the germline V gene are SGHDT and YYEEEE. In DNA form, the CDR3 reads TGTGCCAGCAGCTTGGCTGCGAGGAGGGACGGCTACGAGCAGTACTTC. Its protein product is CASSLAARRDGYEQYF.

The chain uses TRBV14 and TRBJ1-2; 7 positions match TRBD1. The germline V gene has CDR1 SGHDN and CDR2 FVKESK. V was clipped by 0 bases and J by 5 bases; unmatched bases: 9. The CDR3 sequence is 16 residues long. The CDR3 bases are TGTGCCAGCAGCCAAGACGGAAGGGGGCGAGGTTATGGCTACACCTTC. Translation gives CASSQDGRGRGYGYTF.

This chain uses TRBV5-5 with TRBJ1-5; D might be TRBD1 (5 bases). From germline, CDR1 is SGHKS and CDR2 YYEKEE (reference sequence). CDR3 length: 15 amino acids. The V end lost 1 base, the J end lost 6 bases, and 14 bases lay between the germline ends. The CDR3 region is CASSLLGGRGQPQHF. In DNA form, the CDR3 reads TGTGCCAGCAGCTTGTTGGGGGGACGCGGTCAGCCCCAGCATTTT.

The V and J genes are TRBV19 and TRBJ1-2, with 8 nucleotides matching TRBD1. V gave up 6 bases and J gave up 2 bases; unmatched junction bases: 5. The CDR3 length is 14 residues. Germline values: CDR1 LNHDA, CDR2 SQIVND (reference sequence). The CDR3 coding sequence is TGTGCCAGTAGCAAATGGACAGGGAACTATGGCTACACCTTC. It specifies CASSKWTGNYGYTF.

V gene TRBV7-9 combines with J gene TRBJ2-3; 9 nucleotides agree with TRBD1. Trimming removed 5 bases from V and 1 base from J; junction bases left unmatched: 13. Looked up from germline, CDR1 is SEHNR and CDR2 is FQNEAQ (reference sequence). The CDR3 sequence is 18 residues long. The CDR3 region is CASSQQGALVAGTDTQYF. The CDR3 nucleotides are TGTGCCAGCAGCCAACAGGGGGCGTTGGTCGCGGGCACAGATACGCAGTATTTT.

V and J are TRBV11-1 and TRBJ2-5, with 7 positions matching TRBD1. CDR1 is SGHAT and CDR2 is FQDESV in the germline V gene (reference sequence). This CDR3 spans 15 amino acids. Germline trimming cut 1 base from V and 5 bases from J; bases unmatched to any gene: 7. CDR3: CASSLGGSGGETQYF. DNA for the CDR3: TGTGCCAGCAGCTTAGGCGGGTCAGGGGGTGAGACCCAGTACTTC.

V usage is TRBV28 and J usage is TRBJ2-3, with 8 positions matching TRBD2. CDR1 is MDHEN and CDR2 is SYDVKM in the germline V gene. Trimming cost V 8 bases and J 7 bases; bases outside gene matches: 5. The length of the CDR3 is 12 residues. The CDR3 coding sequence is TGTGCCAGCGAGACTAGCGTAAATACGCAGTATTTT. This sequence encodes CASETSVNTQYF. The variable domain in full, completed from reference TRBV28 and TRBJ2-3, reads DVKVTQSSRYLVKRTGEKVFLECVQDMDHENMFWYRQDPGLGLRLIYFSYDVKMKEKGDIPEGYSVSREKKERFSLILESASTNQTSMYLCASETSVNTQYFGPGTRLTVL.

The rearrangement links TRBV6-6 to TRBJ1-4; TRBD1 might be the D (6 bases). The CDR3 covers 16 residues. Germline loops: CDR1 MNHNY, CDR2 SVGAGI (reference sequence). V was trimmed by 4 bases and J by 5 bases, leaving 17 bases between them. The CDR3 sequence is CASSFAQGFSNEKLFF. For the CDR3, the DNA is TGTGCCAGCAGTTTCGCACAGGGTTTTTCAAATGAAAAACTGTTTTTT.

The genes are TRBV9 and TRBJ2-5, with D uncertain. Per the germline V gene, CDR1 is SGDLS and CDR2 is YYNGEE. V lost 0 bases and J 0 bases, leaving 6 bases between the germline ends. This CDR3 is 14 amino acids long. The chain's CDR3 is CASSVATDQETQYF. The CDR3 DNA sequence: TGTGCCAGCAGCGTAGCTACGGACCAAGAGACCCAGTACTTC.

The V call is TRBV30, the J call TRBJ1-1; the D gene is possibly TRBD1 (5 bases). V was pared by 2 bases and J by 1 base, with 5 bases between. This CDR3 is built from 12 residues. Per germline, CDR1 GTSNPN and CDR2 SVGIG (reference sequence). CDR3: CAWSQGNTEAFF. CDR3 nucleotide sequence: TGTGCCTGGAGTCAGGGGAACACTGAAGCTTTCTTT.

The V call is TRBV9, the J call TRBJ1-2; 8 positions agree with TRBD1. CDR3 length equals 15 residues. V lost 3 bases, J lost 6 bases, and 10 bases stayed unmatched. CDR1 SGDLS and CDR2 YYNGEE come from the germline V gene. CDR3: CASSASTRTGHGYTF. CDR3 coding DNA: TGTGCCAGCAGCGCAAGTACGAGGACAGGGCATGGCTACACCTTC.

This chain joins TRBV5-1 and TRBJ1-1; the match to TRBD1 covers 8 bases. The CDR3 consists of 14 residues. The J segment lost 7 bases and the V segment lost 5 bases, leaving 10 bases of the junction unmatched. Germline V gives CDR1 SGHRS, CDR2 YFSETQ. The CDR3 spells CASRPGGATGEAFF. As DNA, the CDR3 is TGCGCCAGCAGGCCAGGGGGCGCGACAGGTGAAGCTTTCTTT.

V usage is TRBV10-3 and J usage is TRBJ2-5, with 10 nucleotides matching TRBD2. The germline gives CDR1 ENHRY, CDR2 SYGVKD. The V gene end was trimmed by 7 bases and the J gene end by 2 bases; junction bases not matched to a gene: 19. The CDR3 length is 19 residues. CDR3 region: CAIKSGEREGRKDQETQYF. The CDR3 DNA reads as TGTGCCATCAAGAGCGGGGAGCGGGAGGGAAGGAAGGATCAAGAGACCCAGTACTTC.

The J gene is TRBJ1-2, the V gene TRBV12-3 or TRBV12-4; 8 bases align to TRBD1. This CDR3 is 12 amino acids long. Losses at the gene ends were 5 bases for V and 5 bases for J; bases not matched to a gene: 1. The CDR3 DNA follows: TGTGCCAGCAGTCAGGGGGCGTATGGCTACACCTTC. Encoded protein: CASSQGAYGYTF.

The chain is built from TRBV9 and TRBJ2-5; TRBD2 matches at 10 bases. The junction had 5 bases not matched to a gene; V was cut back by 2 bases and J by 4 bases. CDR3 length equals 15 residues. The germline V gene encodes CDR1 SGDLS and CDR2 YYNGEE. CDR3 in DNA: TGTGCCAGCAGCGTTGAGGTAGCGGGAGGAGAGACCCAGTACTTC. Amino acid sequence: CASSVEVAGGETQYF.

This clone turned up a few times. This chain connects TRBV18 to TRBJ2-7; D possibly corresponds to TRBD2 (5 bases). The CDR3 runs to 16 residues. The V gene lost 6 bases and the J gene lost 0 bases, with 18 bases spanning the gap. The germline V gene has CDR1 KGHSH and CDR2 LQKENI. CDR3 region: CASSPRVRGSSYEQYF. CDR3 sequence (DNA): TGTGCCAGCTCCCCTAGAGTACGGGGTAGCTCCTACGAGCAGTACTTC.

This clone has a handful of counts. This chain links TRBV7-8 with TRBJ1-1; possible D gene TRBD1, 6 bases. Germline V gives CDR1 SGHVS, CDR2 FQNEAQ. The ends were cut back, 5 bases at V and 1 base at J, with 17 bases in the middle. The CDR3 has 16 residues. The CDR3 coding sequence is TGTGCCAGCAGCCGCATCCCGGGGGGCCGGAACACTGAAGCTTTCTTT. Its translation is CASSRIPGGRNTEAFF. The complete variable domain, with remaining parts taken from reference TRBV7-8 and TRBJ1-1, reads GAGVSQSPRYKVAKRGQDVALRCDPISGHVSLFWYQQALGQGPEFLTYFQNEAQLDKSGLPSDRFFAERPEGSVSTLKIQRTQQEDSAVYLCASSRIPGGRNTEAFFGQGTRLTVV.

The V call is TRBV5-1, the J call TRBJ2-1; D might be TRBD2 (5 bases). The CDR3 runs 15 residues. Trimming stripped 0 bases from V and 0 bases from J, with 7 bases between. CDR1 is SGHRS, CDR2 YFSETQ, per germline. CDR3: CASSLGGSSYNEQFF. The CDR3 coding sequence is TGCGCCAGCAGCTTGGGAGGGAGCTCCTACAATGAGCAGTTCTTC.

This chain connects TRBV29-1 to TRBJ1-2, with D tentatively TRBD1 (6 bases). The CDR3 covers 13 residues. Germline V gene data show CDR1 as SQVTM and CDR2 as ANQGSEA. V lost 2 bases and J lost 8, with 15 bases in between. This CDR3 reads CSVEPGLRGGYTF. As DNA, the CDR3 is TGCAGCGTTGAACCGGGCCTTAGGGGGGGCTACACCTTC.